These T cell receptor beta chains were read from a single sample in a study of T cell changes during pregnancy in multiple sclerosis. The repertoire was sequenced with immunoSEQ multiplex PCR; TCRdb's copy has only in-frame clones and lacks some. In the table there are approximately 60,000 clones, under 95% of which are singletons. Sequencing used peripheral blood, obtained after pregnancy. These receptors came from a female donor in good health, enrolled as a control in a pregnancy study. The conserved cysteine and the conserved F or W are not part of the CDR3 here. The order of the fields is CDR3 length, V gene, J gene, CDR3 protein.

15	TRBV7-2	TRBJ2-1	ASSLGVGTGLYNEQF
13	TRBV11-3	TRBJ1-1	ASSLGGTGRNEAF
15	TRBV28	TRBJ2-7	ASSHRRLGTGLYEQY
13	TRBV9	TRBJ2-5	ASSLTPGGEETQY
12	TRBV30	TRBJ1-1	AWSQGARNTEAF
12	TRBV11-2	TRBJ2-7	ASSLDRGTYEQY
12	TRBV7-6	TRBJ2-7	ASSLQGAGYEQY
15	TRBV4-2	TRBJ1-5	ASSQNPTGGLHQPQH
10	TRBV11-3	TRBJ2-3	ASSPGSDTQY
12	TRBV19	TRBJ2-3	ASSTRGSTDTQY
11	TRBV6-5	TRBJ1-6	ASSRDRDSPLH
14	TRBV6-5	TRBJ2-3	ASSYSGPGIGDTQY
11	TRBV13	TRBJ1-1	ASSLGPGTEAF
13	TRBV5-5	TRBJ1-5	ASSLINRKNQPQH
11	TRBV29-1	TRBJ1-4	SATVATNEKLF
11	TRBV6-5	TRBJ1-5	ATRGLYNQPQH
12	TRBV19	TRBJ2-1	ASSTGTGGNEQF
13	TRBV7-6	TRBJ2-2	ASSLGRLNTGELF
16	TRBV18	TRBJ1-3	ASSPLAQRVGAGNTIY
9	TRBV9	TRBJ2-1	ASSISNEQF
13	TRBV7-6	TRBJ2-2	ASSSRTSDTGELF
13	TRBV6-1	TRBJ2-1	ASSEIQGVGNEQF
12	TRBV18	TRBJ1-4	ASRTGATNEKLF
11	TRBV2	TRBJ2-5	ASSGTVQETQY
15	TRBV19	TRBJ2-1	ASSIFRTSGFYNEQF
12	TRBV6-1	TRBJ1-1	ASSPGTTNTEAF
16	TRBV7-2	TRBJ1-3	ASSPSQRGTLAGNTIY
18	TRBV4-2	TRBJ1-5	ASSQDSGTRYAYSNQPQH
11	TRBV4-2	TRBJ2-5	ASSDSIQETQY
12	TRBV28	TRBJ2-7	ASRRQASSYEQY
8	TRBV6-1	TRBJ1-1	ATRSGDAF
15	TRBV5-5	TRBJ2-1	ASSLAFQRGRLSEQF
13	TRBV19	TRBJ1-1	ASTRQGGKGTEAF
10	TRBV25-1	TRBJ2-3	ASSRGTDTQY
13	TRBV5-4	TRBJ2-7	ASSLMGQPPYEQY
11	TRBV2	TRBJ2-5	ASSDPVRETQY
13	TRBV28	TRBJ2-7	ASSLSWTGAYEQY
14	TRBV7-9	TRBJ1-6	ASSLGRNRGGSPLH
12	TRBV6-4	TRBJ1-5	ASSSSPGNQPQH
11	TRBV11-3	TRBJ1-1	ASSFGPNTEAF
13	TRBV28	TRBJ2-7	ASNLGTSHSYEQY
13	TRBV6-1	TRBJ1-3	ASSALGGTGNTIY
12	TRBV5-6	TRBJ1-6	ASSLDRVGSPLH
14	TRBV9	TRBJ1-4	ASSVAGGGFNEKLF
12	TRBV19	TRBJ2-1	ASSSGTSGNEQF
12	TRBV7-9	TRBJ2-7	ASSSTGTGTEQY
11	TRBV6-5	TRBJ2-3	ASTPDGGGTQY
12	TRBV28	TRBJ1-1	ASSFYRVNTEAF
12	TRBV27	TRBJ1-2	ASSPGLPGRGYT
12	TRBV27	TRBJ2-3	ASRSGGGLDTQY
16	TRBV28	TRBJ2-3	ASSPLETSSTSTDTQY
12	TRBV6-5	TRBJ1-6	ASSYDRYNSPLH
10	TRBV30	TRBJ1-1	AWSPTGAEAF
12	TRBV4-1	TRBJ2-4	ASSHPGGANIQY
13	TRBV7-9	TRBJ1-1	ASSLRQGLGTEAF
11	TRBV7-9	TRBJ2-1	ASSPRSYNEQF
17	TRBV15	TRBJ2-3	ATSRQGLAGDSGTDTQY